This TCR beta chain was identified during a study of T cells after yellow fever vaccination. General study points: One caveat is that FACS-sorted repertoires could contain abundant clonotypes contaminating from the bulk population. At 95% to 97% for CD4 and around 91% for CD8, most primary-vaccination clones showed up again after the booster.

The V gene's germline CDR1 is MNHEY and CDR2 SVGAGI. Trimming took off 3 bases at V and 0 bases at J, with 11 bases between the two ends. The CDR3 is made up of 15 amino acids. TCR cDNA, made by 5'RACE template switching, carried an added universal primer site and UMIs. Using its own MiXCR run on the 5' RACE reads, TCRdb lists one record per CDR3 protein. This sample carries 200,000 to 300,000 distinct CDR3 sequences, over 10% of them seen once, and the ten largest clones take roughly 0.5%. To note about this clonotype: What it recognizes is unknown.

The chain uses TRBV6-5 and TRBJ1-1; the D gene is possibly TRBD1 (5 bases). Material: CD4+ T cells sorted from PBMCs, obtained 45 days after the yellow fever booster vaccination. The sequence was obtained from a man aged 25 to 45 who received the YFV17D yellow fever vaccine. The CDR3 coding sequence is TGTGCCAGCAGTTATCAACGACAGATGAACACTGAAGCTTTCTTT. As protein: CASSYQRQMNTEAFF.